This TCR beta chain stems from a study of blood T cells in healthy people across ages. Extraction yielded at least 5 micrograms of total RNA per sample. CDR1 is SGDLS, CDR2 YYNGEE, per germline. The CDR3 has 16 amino acids. With 0 bases removed from V and 5 bases from J, the gap between germline ends came to 17 bases. With a J-beta primer mix and a sample-barcoded 5' primer, a second PCR ran 7 to 11 cycles. TCRdb used MiXCR to reprocess the 5' RACE reads, holding one entry per CDR3 protein. This table holds 800,000 or so distinct CDR3 sequences, roughly 25% found once. These same data were also listed under a study on T cells of mothers and their children.

The rearrangement links TRBV9 to TRBJ1-1, with D possibly TRBD1 on 6 matching bases. Material for sequencing was blood. This clonotype originated in a boy aged 10-17 years in good health. CDR3 sequence reads: CASSVGLWGAVTEAFF. The CDR3 DNA follows: TGTGCCAGCAGCGTAGGATTGTGGGGGGCAGTTACTGAAGCTTTCTTT.